Following are 2 T cell receptor beta chains from one sample sequenced in a study of T cell responses to AZD1222 COVID-19 vaccine. TCRdb keeps only in-frame clones here, not all; method: immunoSEQ multiplex PCR. The table has about 110,000 clones, about 93% seen once. Sequenced material: peripheral blood, taken on day 0 of AZD1222 vaccination. The receptors were gathered from an adult in good health.

The rearrangement links TRBV18 to TRBJ2-3; D is unresolved. This CDR3 contains 12 residues. Germline assignment: CDR1 KGHSH and CDR2 LQKENI. The V end was cut by 2 bases, the J end by 2 bases, with 2 bases between. The CDR3 region is CASSPDTDTQYF. The CDR3 DNA reads TGTGCCAGCTCACCAGACACAGATACGCAGTATTTT.

The chain employs TRBV29-1 and TRBJ1-4; 8 bases line up with TRBD1. From germline, CDR1 is SQVTM and CDR2 ANQGSEA. The CDR3 sequence is 15 residues long. Losses at the gene ends were 6 bases for V and 6 bases for J; bases not matched to a gene: 12. The CDR3 spells CSVATGTGFYEKLFF. The DNA for the CDR3 is TGCAGCGTGGCTACCGGGACAGGCTTTTATGAAAAACTGTTTTTT. Drawing the rest from reference TRBV29-1 and TRBJ1-4, the complete variable domain is SAVISQKPSRDICQRGTSLTIQCQVDSQVTMMFWYRQQPGQSLTLIATANQGSEATYESGFVIDKFPISRPNLTFSTLTVSNMSPEDSSIYLCSVATGTGFYEKLFFGSGTQLSVL.